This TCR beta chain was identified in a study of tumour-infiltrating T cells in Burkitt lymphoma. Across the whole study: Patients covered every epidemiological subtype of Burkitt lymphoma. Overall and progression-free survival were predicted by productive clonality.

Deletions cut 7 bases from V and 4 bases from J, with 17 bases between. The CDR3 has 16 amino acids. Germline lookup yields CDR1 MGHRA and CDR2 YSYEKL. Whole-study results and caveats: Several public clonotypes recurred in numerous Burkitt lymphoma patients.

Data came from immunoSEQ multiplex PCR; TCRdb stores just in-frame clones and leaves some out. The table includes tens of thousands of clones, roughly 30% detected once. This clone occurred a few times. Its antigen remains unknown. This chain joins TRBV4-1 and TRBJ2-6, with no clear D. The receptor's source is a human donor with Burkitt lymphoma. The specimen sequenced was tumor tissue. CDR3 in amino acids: CASKGHTAEGANVLTF. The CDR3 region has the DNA TGCGCCAGCAAAGGGCATACTGCCGAGGGGGCCAACGTCCTGACTTTC.